A single T cell receptor (beta chain) is shown here with its context. Trimming left V 1 base short and J 6 bases short, with 8 bases between. This CDR3 region has 13 residues. CDR1 is LGHNA and CDR2 is YNFKEQ in the germline V gene. These data come from a study of blood T cell repertoires in COVID-19. Assay: immunoSEQ multiplex PCR; the TCRdb copy retains only in-frame clones and omits some. The sample includes hundreds of thousands of clones, more than 75% of them seen just once. The V and J genes are TRBV4-2 and TRBJ2-3; the D gene is possibly TRBD1 (6 bases). This clonotype originated in a woman aged 45-65 years who had recovered from COVID-19. Source material: PBMCs or T cells enriched from blood (not recorded which). In DNA form, the CDR3 reads TGTGCCAGCAGCCAAGCGGACAGTGATACGCAGTATTTT. Translated: CASSQADSDTQYF.